What follows describes a single T cell receptor beta chain. The protocol was immunoSEQ multiplex PCR, while the TCRdb copy is restricted to in-frame clones and leaves out a portion. The profile shows about 67,000 clones, 86% of them singletons. The CDR3 is 15 amino acids. V was shortened by 6 bases and J by 1 base, with 13 bases between the two germline ends. In germline, CDR1 is MDHEN, CDR2 SYDVKM. This entry is derived from a study of blood T cell repertoires in COVID-19. V and J are TRBV28 and TRBJ1-5, with D unresolved. Input material: peripheral blood. The TCR sequence derives from a man aged 45-65 years with active COVID-19. The DNA of the CDR3 is TGTGCCAGCAGCCTCCCTACGCTAAGCAATCAGCCCCAGCATTTT. Translated, it gives CASSLPTLSNQPQHF.